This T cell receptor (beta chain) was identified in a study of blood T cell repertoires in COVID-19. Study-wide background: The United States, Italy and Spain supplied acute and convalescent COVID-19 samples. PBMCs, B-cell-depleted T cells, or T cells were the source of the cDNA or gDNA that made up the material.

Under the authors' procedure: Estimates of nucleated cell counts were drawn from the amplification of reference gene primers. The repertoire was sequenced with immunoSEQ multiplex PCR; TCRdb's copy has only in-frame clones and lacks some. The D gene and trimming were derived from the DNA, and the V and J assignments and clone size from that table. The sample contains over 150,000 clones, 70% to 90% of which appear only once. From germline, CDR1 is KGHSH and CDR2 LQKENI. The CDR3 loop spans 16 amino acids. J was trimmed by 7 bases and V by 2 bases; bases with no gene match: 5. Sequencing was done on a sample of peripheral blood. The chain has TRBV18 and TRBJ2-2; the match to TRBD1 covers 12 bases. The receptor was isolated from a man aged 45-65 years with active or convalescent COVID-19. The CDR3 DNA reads TGTGCCAGCTCACCAGGGACAGGGGGCGCGAACGGGGAGCTGTTTTTT. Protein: CASSPGTGGANGELFF.